This T cell receptor beta chain was observed in a study of control samples from healthy donors and cancer patients. TCRdb's table, derived via immunoSEQ multiplex PCR, lists solely in-frame clones and lacks some. The sample lists 110,000 to 150,000 clones, 89% occurring once. This CDR3 has 16 residues. The ends were cut back, 1 base at V and 0 bases at J, with 10 bases in the middle. Germline V gene sequence: CDR1 LGHDT, CDR2 YNNKEL (reference sequence). The chain links TRBV3-1 (or the pseudogene TRBV3-2) to TRBJ1-3, with unresolved D. This clonotype was sampled from a man younger than 40 in good health. Input material: blood. This chain's CDR3 is CASSQVHRASGNTIYF. CDR3 nucleotide sequence: TGTGCCAGCAGCCAAGTACACCGAGCCTCTGGAAACACCATATATTTT.